One sample yielded the 25 T cell receptor beta chains listed below, sequenced in a study of blood T cells in healthy people across ages. Through a sample-barcoded 5' primer and a J-beta primer mix, a second PCR was run for roughly 7 to 11 cycles. TCRdb reprocessed the 5' RACE reads with MiXCR, giving one entry per CDR3 protein. The sample carries hundreds of thousands of distinct CDR3 sequences, less than 45% recorded once. Material: blood. The receptors originated from a man aged 80 or over in good health.

This clonotype turned up a few times. The chain links TRBV10-3 to TRBJ1-6; D not certain. Germline loops: CDR1 ENHRY, CDR2 SYGVKD. CDR3 length equals 13 residues. The germline V and J ends were trimmed by 0 bases and 7 bases, with 4 bases remaining between them. CDR3 in DNA: TGTGCCATCAGTGAGTCGAACAATTCACCCCTCCACTTT. Encoded protein: CAISESNNSPLHF.

A word on this clonotype: A much larger clone sits a single nucleotide away, making a read error possible. The J gene is TRBJ1-2, the V gene TRBV27; possible D gene TRBD1, 5 bases. Trimming cost V 4 bases and J 5 bases, with 20 bases left between them. The CDR3 extends over 16 amino acids. Germline assignment: CDR1 MNHEY and CDR2 SMNVEV (reference sequence). CDR3 amino acids: CASSSTFGRDQYGYTF. The CDR3 DNA sequence: TGTGCCAGCAGTTCCACATTCGGACGGGACCAATATGGCTACACCTTC.

This clonotype was counted only a few times. The chain uses TRBV20-1 and TRBJ2-7; no clear D gene. The CDR3 has 14 residues. The germline gives CDR1 DFQATT, CDR2 SNEGSKA (reference sequence). The V and J ends lost 3 bases and 1 base respectively, with 13 bases between them. The CDR3 is CSASPQEWSYEQYF. CDR3 nucleotide sequence: TGCAGTGCTAGCCCTCAGGAGTGGTCCTACGAGCAGTACTTC.

V and J are TRBV4-3 and TRBJ1-5; 7 nucleotides align to TRBD1. Germline CDR1 and CDR2: LGHNA and YSLEER. The CDR3 has 18 amino acids. With V trimmed by 1 base and J by 1 base, 10 bases remained unmatched. The CDR3 region is CASSQGAGGRLSNQPQHF. The CDR3 DNA reads as TGCGCCAGCAGCCAAGGGGCAGGGGGAAGATTAAGCAATCAGCCCCAGCATTTT.

This clonotype has only a few counts. The rearrangement joins TRBV10-1 to TRBJ2-5, with 13 bases fitting TRBD2. CDR1 is WNHNN and CDR2 is SYGVQD in the germline V gene (reference sequence). The CDR3 length is 18 residues. The ends lost 6 bases at V and 2 bases at J; junction bases unmatched: 12. CDR3 residues: CASSPGTSGVEGQETQYF. The CDR3 DNA follows: TGCGCCAGCAGCCCCGGGACTAGCGGGGTCGAGGGGCAAGAGACCCAGTACTTC.

This clonotype was detected many times. The rearrangement uses TRBV7-2 and TRBJ2-5; 8 nucleotides align to TRBD1. Germline V gene lookup returns CDR1 SGHTA and CDR2 FQGNSA. J gave up 3 bases and V 8 bases, and 11 bases lay outside the gene matches. The CDR3 spans 15 residues. Written as DNA, the CDR3 is TGTGCCAGCGGGGAGACAGGGGTCATAGAAGAGACCCAGTACTTC. Its translation is CASGETGVIEETQYF.

The rearrangement links TRBV20-1 to TRBJ1-6, with 8 bases fitting TRBD1. Trimming at V came to 7 bases and at J to 6 bases, leaving 11 bases not matched to a gene. Germline values: CDR1 DFQATT, CDR2 SNEGSKA (reference sequence). The CDR3 is 15 residues long. As DNA, the CDR3 is TGCAGTGTCAGCAGGGGGCGACGGGTTAATTCACCCCTCCACTTT. Its protein is CSVSRGRRVNSPLHF.

Only a few counts were recorded for this clonotype. The chain employs TRBV28 and TRBJ1-2; TRBD1 aligns across 8 bases. Germline V CDR1 and CDR2: MDHEN, SYDVKM. This CDR3 spans 15 amino acids. Unmatched junction bases numbered 14, after V lost 7 bases and J lost 7 bases. CDR3 region: CASTEGTQGVGGYTF. The CDR3 bases are TGTGCCAGCACCGAGGGGACACAGGGGGTAGGTGGCTACACCTTC.

This clonotype appeared a few times. CDR3 sequence (DNA): TGTGCCAGCAGTTACATGACAGGGGGCTCTGGGGCCAACGTCCTGACTTTC. It codes for CASSYMTGGSGANVLTF. This sequence joins TRBV6-5 and TRBJ2-6; 9 bases line up with TRBD1. Trimming cost V 2 bases and J 0 bases; bases outside gene matches: 2. Per germline, CDR1 MNHEY and CDR2 SVGAGI. This CDR3 comprises 17 residues.

This sequence joins TRBV29-1 and TRBJ2-3; 8 bases line up with TRBD1. The CDR3 has 13 amino acids. Trimming took 8 bases from V and 4 from J; bases not matched to a gene: 8. In germline, CDR1 is SQVTM, CDR2 ANQGSEA. CDR3 sequence: CSLQGALSDTQYF. Written as DNA, the CDR3 is TGCAGCCTCCAGGGGGCGCTTTCAGATACGCAGTATTTT.

This clonotype has just a few counts. The rearrangement joins TRBV7-2 to TRBJ2-1; D is undetermined. V was trimmed by 4 bases and J by 8 bases, leaving 6 bases between them. The CDR3 length is 11 residues. CDR1 and CDR2 from the germline V gene are SGHTA and FQGNSA. CDR3 coding DNA: TGTGCCAGCAGCTCACAACATGAGCAGTTCTTC. This gives the protein CASSSQHEQFF.

The V gene is TRBV12-3 or TRBV12-4, the J gene TRBJ1-2; D unresolved. V lost 3 bases, J lost 4 bases, and 9 bases lay in between. This CDR3 spans 13 amino acids. The CDR3 DNA reads TGTGCCAGCAGTTTCGCGGAAGTCTATGGCTACACCTTC. Translation gives CASSFAEVYGYTF.

The chain joins TRBV7-6 to TRBJ2-5, with D possibly being TRBD1 (5 bases). V dropped 1 base and J dropped 2 bases, with 14 bases sitting between them. The germline V gene has CDR1 SGHVS and CDR2 FNYEAQ. CDR3 length: 16 amino acids. The CDR3 region is CASSLGSGINQETQYF. CDR3 DNA: TGTGCCAGCAGCTTAGGGTCAGGGATTAATCAAGAGACCCAGTACTTC.

The V and J genes are TRBV24-1 and TRBJ2-5; the D gene is possibly TRBD2 (5 bases). Trimming stripped 2 bases from V and 13 bases from J, with 10 bases between. Germline lookup yields CDR1 KGHDR and CDR2 SFDVKD. The CDR3 has 11 residues. In DNA form, the CDR3 reads TGTGCCACCAGTGATTATCCGGACTGGTACTTC. Protein product: CATSDYPDWYF.

The chain uses TRBV12-3 or TRBV12-4 and TRBJ1-5; possible D gene TRBD1, 5 bases. Deletions cut 2 bases from V and 4 bases from J, with 9 bases between. This CDR3 is built from 14 residues. The CDR3 region has the DNA TGTGCCAGCAGTTTACGGGGGGTTAATCAGCCCCAGCATTTT. Translated, it gives CASSLRGVNQPQHF.

V is TRBV29-1 and J is TRBJ2-6; 7 bases align to TRBD1. V lost 4 bases to trimming and J lost 0 bases; unmatched junction nucleotides: 3. The CDR3 is 15 residues long. CDR1 and CDR2 from the germline V gene are SQVTM and ANQGSEA. The CDR3 sequence is CSVGTGVSGANVLTF. In nucleotides, the CDR3 is TGCAGCGTTGGGACAGGTGTCTCTGGGGCCAACGTCCTGACTTTC.

In this sample, this clonotype turned up a few times. The chain carries TRBV6-2 or TRBV6-3 and TRBJ2-7, with TRBD2 as a possible D gene (5 bases). Trimming took off 2 bases at V and 4 bases at J, with 15 bases between the two ends. Germline-derived CDR1 and CDR2 are MNHEY and SVGEGT. The CDR3 loop spans 15 amino acids. The chain's CDR3 is CASSYGRGFAYEQYF. In nucleotides, the CDR3 is TGTGCCAGCAGTTACGGCCGGGGTTTCGCGTACGAGCAGTACTTC.

This rearrangement joins TRBV6-6 to TRBJ2-7; 9 bases are shared with TRBD2. V lost 8 bases and J lost 2; bases outside the gene matches: 7. Germline CDR1 MNHNY, CDR2 SVGAGI (reference sequence). The CDR3 is made up of 14 amino acids. In DNA, the CDR3 is TGTGCCAGCGCGGGGGGGGACAGAACCTACGAGCAGTACTTC. As protein: CASAGGDRTYEQYF.

The chain uses TRBV29-1 and TRBJ1-5; no reliable D call. The CDR3 consists of 16 residues. Trimming pared 5 bases from V and 2 bases from J, leaving 19 bases between. Germline loops: CDR1 SQVTM, CDR2 ANQGSEA. The CDR3 DNA reads TGCAGCGTTTGTCTGTCGGGGAGCGGGGGCAATCAGCCCCAGCATTTT. This sequence encodes CSVCLSGSGGNQPQHF. The full variable domain, its missing parts supplied by reference TRBV29-1 and TRBJ1-5, is SAVISQKPSRDICQRGTSLTIQCQVDSQVTMMFWYRQQPGQSLTLIATANQGSEATYESGFVIDKFPISRPNLTFSTLTVSNMSPEDSSIYLCSVCLSGSGGNQPQHFGDGTRLSIL.

The chain is built from TRBV4-3 and TRBJ2-3; tentative D call: TRBD1 (5 bases). V gave up 6 bases and J gave up 2 bases, with 18 bases separating them. Looked up from germline, CDR1 is LGHNA and CDR2 is YSLEER. This CDR3 spans 16 amino acids. In nucleotides, the CDR3 is TGCGCCAGCAGAAAAGGGGTTGGGGCCCTCACAGATACGCAGTATTTT. Its protein product is CASRKGVGALTDTQYF.

This clonotype was counted a few times. The chain joins TRBV10-2 to TRBJ2-1; 8 bases are a match to TRBD2. With V trimmed by 8 bases and J by 3 bases, 15 bases remained unmatched. CDR3 size: 17 residues. CDR1 WSHSY and CDR2 SAAADI come from the germline V gene. CDR3 coding DNA: TGCGCCAGCCAATCACACCGGACCAGCGGGAGCTACAATGAGCAGTTCTTC. It codes for CASQSHRTSGSYNEQFF.

To note about this clonotype: This may be a read error, as it is one base from a much larger clone. The V and J genes are TRBV10-1 and TRBJ2-1; D unresolved. In germline, CDR1 is WNHNN, CDR2 SYGVQD (reference sequence). There are 13 residues in the CDR3. DNA of the CDR3: TGCGCCAGCAGTGAAAAAGGTTCGCGTGAGCGGTTCTTC. This encodes CASSEKGSRERFF.

This chain joins TRBV18 and TRBJ2-5; either TRBD1 or TRBD2 may fit D (5 bases each). Trimming shortened V by 11 bases and J by 1 base, and 20 bases separated the two germline ends. The CDR3 runs 15 residues. Germline CDR1 KGHSH, CDR2 LQKENI. CDR3 DNA: TGTGCCGGCGCGCCCTCCCTGGGACCCCAAGAGACCCAGTACTTC. This gives the protein CAGAPSLGPQETQYF.

This chain links TRBV6-2 or TRBV6-3 with TRBJ2-7; TRBD2 matches 14 bases. Germline values: CDR1 MNHEY, CDR2 SVGEGT. The CDR3 is 15 amino acids. V lost 6 bases to trimming and J lost 6 bases; unmatched junction nucleotides: 7. This CDR3 is CASSTRLAGGGEQYF. The CDR3 DNA follows: TGTGCCAGCAGCACGAGACTAGCGGGAGGGGGCGAGCAGTACTTC.

This sequence joins TRBV12-3 or TRBV12-4 and TRBJ2-1, with D unclear. The V end was cut by 3 bases, the J end by 9 bases, with 12 bases between. The CDR3 has 13 residues. This CDR3 is CASSLDGLSEQFF. CDR3 in DNA: TGTGCCAGCAGTTTGGACGGGTTAAGTGAGCAGTTCTTC.